The TCR beta chain described here comes from a study of siplizumab effects on memory and regulatory T cells (dated by TCRdb to about 2019). For the wider study: The effect of the anti-CD2 antibody siplizumab on alloreactive T-cell subsets was examined in allogeneic mixed lymphocyte reactions constructed from human PBMCs.

Sorted unstimulated T cells and proliferating T cells recovered from mixed lymphocyte reactions were subjected to TCRbeta CDR3 sequencing. Fresh whole blood from roughly ten HLA-typed healthy donors was used to isolate PBMCs. CDR1 and CDR2 were assigned from the germline V gene (reference sequence) as SEHNR and FQNEAQ. The CDR3 covers 14 residues, taking in both the cysteine and the phenylalanine. CDR3 DNA is the only sequence kept; it has 42 bases, read in frame from the first base. V and J are truncated by 1 base and 4 bases respectively, leaving an intervening sequence of 10 bases. Libraries came from the immunoSEQ multiplex PCR assay. The deep sequencing platform assayed 90,000 to 100,000 TCR templates per sample. Genomic DNA extracted from sorted T cells was used for TCRbeta CDR3 sequencing. The paper's processing steps were these. The R programming language was used for the clonal analysis of the TCRbeta CDR3 data. Alloreactive CD4+ and CD8+ clones were defined by comparing unstimulated samples with post-reaction CFSE-low samples. Alloreactive CD4+ clones were assigned to regulatory or non-regulatory origin by matching sequences to sorted unstimulated Treg and non-Treg repertoires. Not all clones reach the TCRdb copy of this immuneACCESS table, which keeps in-frame sequences only. Checked studies attribute under half of the gap to unresolved V genes and leave the rest unexplained. That table is the source of V, J and clone size, and D and trimming were worked out from the DNA. This sample lists some 100,000 clones; about nine tenths were detected once. The ten largest make up 2.5% to 3% of the sample.

What the study reported, not specific to this receptor: Greater diversity appeared to be present in unstimulated naive T cells than in memory T cells, and a substantial contribution to the alloresponse seemed to be made by naive cells. For roughly 80-96% of proliferating CD4+ or CD8+ clones, no naive or memory phenotype could be assigned. No functional confirmation was obtained for the suppressive function of proliferating Tregs from siplizumab cultures. Of the alloreactive CD4+ clones that could be mapped, the Treg-derived share averaged about 70% with siplizumab compared with approximately 25% in control reactions. Because sequences below about 10^-5 frequency were poorly captured, only a minor fraction of alloreactive clones could be mapped to unstimulated subsets. The cumulative frequency of alloreactive sequences that could be traced back to unstimulated CD4+ memory T cells was significantly reduced by siplizumab.

Note on this clone: Its antigen has not been determined. Base qualities are not recorded, but no much larger clone differs from it by a single base.

The source material was CD4+ T cells sorted from blood. The rearrangement combines TRBV7-9 with TRBJ1-2; no D gene can be assigned with confidence. The TCR comes from a human donor in good health. Some clones in this sample may be carry-over from other donors' samples. In nucleotides, the sequence is TGTGCCAGCAGCTTAGTAACAGCCTCCTATGGCTACACCTTC. This translates into CASSLVTASYGYTF.